Reported below is one T cell receptor beta chain. The antigen remains undetermined. One junction end disagrees with the germline gene, perhaps due to a read error. RNA extraction was followed by reverse transcription into cDNA, which acted as the sequencing template. Data came from immunoSEQ multiplex PCR; TCRdb stores just in-frame clones and leaves some out. The sample has 150,000 to 200,000 clones; around 54% are singletons. The data are from a study of CD8+ T cells in alopecia areata. The study, taken as a whole, reports: Mice gave a clearer picture of TCR sharing than patients did, possibly for HLA-related reasons. Sequence data from scalp samples additionally include resident alphabeta T cells of normal skin. Greater clonality was observed in lesional scalp samples, especially alopecia totalis/universalis, versus normal scalp.

Germline CDR1 reads KGHSH; CDR2 reads LQKENI. The CDR3 runs to 14 residues. This receptor was obtained from a human donor in good health. The specimen sequenced was CD4+ T cells sorted from blood. The V gene is TRBV18, the J gene TRBJ2-3; D is uncertain. This CDR3 reads CASSPRNSGHTQYF. The CDR3 nucleotides read TGTGCCAGCTCCCCACGGAACTCTGGCCATACGCAGTATTTT. The full variable domain, completed using reference TRBV18 and TRBJ2-3, is NAGVMQNPRHLVRRRGQEARLRCSPMKGHSHVYWYRQLPEEGLKFMVYLQKENIIDESGMPKERFSAEFPKEGPSILRIQQVVRGDSAAYFCASSPRNSGHTQYFGPGTRLTVL.